A single sample gave rise to the 8 T cell receptor beta chains below, sequenced in a study of radiation and T cells in renal cell carcinoma. Profiling relied on immunoSEQ multiplex PCR, and the TCRdb table lists in-frame clones only, not all of them. The sample lists around 170,000 clones, approximately 90% occurring once. Time point denoted: blood 4 weeks post-SBRT, at nephrectomy. Treatment noted: 15 Gy SBRT to primary tumor, nephrectomy 4 weeks later. The material was blood, obtained from a patient whose treatment included radiotherapy and nephrectomy. These receptors all stem from a woman in her 50s with renal cell carcinoma.

J is TRBJ2-1 and V is TRBV5-4; 8 bases match TRBD2. The germline gives CDR1 SGHNT, CDR2 YYREEE (reference sequence). The length of the CDR3 is 13 residues. V lost 4 bases to trimming and J lost 9 bases; unmatched junction nucleotides: 6. The CDR3 spells CASSLTSVGEQFF. As DNA, the CDR3 is TGTGCCAGCAGCCTGACTAGCGTGGGTGAGCAGTTCTTC.

This clone has just one count. The CDR3 sequence is CASSESNRNQPQHF. The DNA of the CDR3 is TGTGCCAGCAGTGAATCTAACAGAAATCAGCCCCAGCATTTT. The V and J genes are TRBV6-1 and TRBJ1-5; D is unclear. The CDR3 is 14 amino acids. From germline, CDR1 is MNHNS and CDR2 SASEGT. Trimming removed 2 bases at V and 4 bases at J, with 9 bases between.

The chain is built from TRBV5-4 and TRBJ1-1, with D perhaps TRBD1 (6 bases). The CDR3 loop spans 14 amino acids. The V and J ends lost 4 bases and 1 base respectively, with 11 bases between them. Germline assignment: CDR1 SGHNT and CDR2 YYREEE (reference sequence). The chain's CDR3 is CASSAGGGNTEAFF. Here the CDR3 DNA reads TGTGCCAGCAGCGCGGGGGGCGGGAACACTGAAGCTTTCTTT.

This chain connects TRBV18 to TRBJ1-5; no clear D. The CDR3 loop spans 12 amino acids. Per the germline V gene, CDR1 is KGHSH and CDR2 is LQKENI. V lost 2 bases to trimming and J lost 5 bases, with 4 bases between them. The CDR3 region is CASSPGDQPQHF. As DNA, the CDR3 is TGTGCCAGCTCACCAGGGGATCAGCCCCAGCATTTT.

This chain links TRBV5-1 with TRBJ2-2; D is ambiguous. Trimming stripped 3 bases from V and 11 bases from J, with 11 bases between. Germline CDR1 is SGHRS and CDR2 is YFSETQ. The CDR3 runs to 12 residues. The CDR3 sequence: CASSSAGLELFF. The CDR3 DNA follows: TGCGCCAGCAGCTCTGCAGGTCTAGAGCTGTTTTTT.

On this clone: At one of its ends the junction is not consistent with the germline gene, which may arise from a read error. CDR3 nucleotides: TGTGCCAGCAGCCTAGCTGGACAGGGCGACACCATATATTTT. Its translation is CASSLAGQGDTIYF. The chain is built from TRBV7-9 and TRBJ1-3, with 8 bases aligning to TRBD1. Germline-derived CDR1 and CDR2 are SEHNR and FQNEAQ (reference sequence). CDR3 length equals 14 residues.

The DNA of the CDR3 is TGCGCCAGCAGCTCAAATACAGGGGCCAATGAGCAGTTCTTC. Encoded protein: CASSSNTGANEQFF. This chain uses TRBV5-1 with TRBJ2-1; 7 bases align to TRBD1. The CDR3 extends over 14 amino acids. The junction had 6 bases not matched to a gene; V was cut back by 3 bases and J by 6 bases. Germline V gene data show CDR1 as SGHRS and CDR2 as YFSETQ.

This rearrangement joins TRBV7-9 to TRBJ1-1; no definite D call. CDR1 and CDR2 from the germline V gene are SEHNR and FQNEAQ (reference sequence). V lost 5 bases to trimming and J lost 6 bases, with 13 bases between them. CDR3 length equals 13 residues. The CDR3 nucleotides read TGTGCCAGCAGCCCTGGGTCGGGGTCTGAAGCTTTCTTT. This gives the protein CASSPGSGSEAFF.